The 22 T cell receptor beta chains below were found in one sample sequenced in a study of shared clonotypes between healthy human individuals. Some clones are missing from TCRdb's copy, which holds only in-frame ones; the method was immunoSEQ multiplex PCR. The top ten hold 30% to 40% of the sample, which has around 690,000 clones, 80% to 95% seen once. Sequencing used memory CD8+ T cells from PBMCs. The sample's subset: CD45RO+ cells pooled with CCR7-negative TemRA cells. These receptors originate from a man between 18 and 29 years old in good health. Some clones in this sample may be carry-over from other donors' samples.

CDR3 sequence (DNA): TGTGCCTGGAGTATAGGGAGCTCCTACAATGAGCAGTTCTTC. Translated, it gives CAWSIGSSYNEQFF. This sequence joins TRBV30 and TRBJ2-1; the D gene is possibly TRBD2 (5 bases). V was cut by 2 bases and J by 0 bases, with 8 bases left in between. The germline CDR1 and CDR2 sequences are GTSNPN and SVGIG (reference sequence). This CDR3 is 14 amino acids long.

The chain couples TRBV7-8 to TRBJ1-5; D uncertain. Germline lookup yields CDR1 SGHVS and CDR2 FQNEAQ. This CDR3 is 13 amino acids long. V lost 3 bases, J lost 5 bases, and 8 bases lay in between. The CDR3 DNA is TGTGCCAGCAGCTTCAGCGCGGATCAGCCCCAGCATTTT. This translates into CASSFSADQPQHF.

The chain has TRBV9 and TRBJ1-1; 7 bases match TRBD1. Losses at the gene ends were 0 bases for V and 0 bases for J; bases not matched to a gene: 11. Germline loops: CDR1 SGDLS, CDR2 YYNGEE. The CDR3 covers 18 residues. CDR3 sequence reads: CASSVVVTGNFLNTEAFF. In nucleotides, the CDR3 is TGTGCCAGCAGCGTAGTAGTGACAGGGAATTTTTTGAACACTGAAGCTTTCTTT.

This sequence joins TRBV6-4 and TRBJ1-2, with D perhaps TRBD1 (5 bases). Germline V gene data show CDR1 as MRHNA and CDR2 as SNTAGT. V dropped 5 bases and J dropped 4 bases, with 17 bases sitting between them. This CDR3 has 15 amino acids. The CDR3 DNA reads TGTGCCAGCAGTTTTTCCCCGGGGGACCTCTATGGCTACACCTTC. It is translated as CASSFSPGDLYGYTF.

The chain carries TRBV9 and TRBJ2-7, with 8 bases fitting TRBD1. Germline V gives CDR1 SGDLS, CDR2 YYNGEE. The CDR3 loop spans 15 amino acids. After removal of 3 bases from V and 6 bases from J, the junction contained 11 bases not matched to a gene. The CDR3: CASSAAGTGSREQYF. The CDR3 nucleotides read TGTGCCAGCAGCGCCGCCGGGACAGGTAGTCGCGAGCAGTACTTC.

This clone was counted a few times. This chain joins TRBV9 and TRBJ2-7; D may be TRBD1 (6 bases). The germline V gene encodes CDR1 SGDLS and CDR2 YYNGEE. The CDR3 spans 15 residues. V lost 0 bases and J lost 0, with 10 bases in between. The CDR3 coding sequence is TGTGCCAGCAGCGTAGGAGGGGACATCTCCTACGAGCAGTACTTC. Protein sequence: CASSVGGDISYEQYF.

In this sample, this clone turned up once. The chain joins TRBV5-4 to TRBJ2-7; D possibly uses TRBD1 or TRBD2 (5 bases each). The CDR3 sequence is 14 residues long. The V end was cut by 0 bases, the J end by 2 bases, with 9 bases between. Germline CDR1 SGHNT, CDR2 YYREEE (reference sequence). The CDR3 spells CASSLARGPYEQYF. Written as DNA, the CDR3 is TGTGCCAGCAGCTTGGCTCGGGGCCCCTACGAGCAGTACTTC.

The chain combines TRBV27 with TRBJ1-3, with D perhaps matching TRBD1 (6 bases). CDR3 length: 15 amino acids. Trimming left V 6 bases short and J 0 bases short, with 12 bases between. From germline, CDR1 is MNHEY and CDR2 SMNVEV (reference sequence). CDR3 loop: CASRPTGSSGNTIYF. The CDR3 bases are TGTGCCAGCAGACCAACAGGGTCCTCTGGAAACACCATATATTTT.

The V and J genes are TRBV27 and TRBJ2-3; 8 bases map to TRBD2. Germline-derived CDR1 and CDR2 are MNHEY and SMNVEV (reference sequence). The CDR3 is 19 amino acids. V trimming: 2 bases; J trimming: 0 bases; junction bases outside the gene matches: 13. The CDR3 reads CASSLQLADFLTSTDTQYF. For the CDR3, the DNA is TGTGCCAGCAGTTTACAACTAGCGGACTTCTTAACTAGCACAGATACGCAGTATTTT.

This chain uses TRBV5-1 with TRBJ2-5, with TRBD2 identical over 11 bases. The germline V gene has CDR1 SGHRS and CDR2 YFSETQ. V trimming: 4 bases; J trimming: 5 bases; junction bases outside the gene matches: 13. There are 17 residues in the CDR3. The CDR3 DNA reads TGCGCCAGCAGCCCGGGACTAGCGGAAGAGGACAGCGAGACCCAGTACTTC. Encoded protein: CASSPGLAEEDSETQYF.

The chain links TRBV10-3 to TRBJ2-5; D unresolved. The CDR3 length is 16 residues. Germline loops: CDR1 ENHRY, CDR2 SYGVKD. The V end lost 3 bases, the J end lost 2 bases, and 16 bases lay between the germline ends. This CDR3 reads CAISDKLQTDQETQYF. The DNA for the CDR3 is TGTGCCATCAGTGATAAACTTCAGACCGATCAAGAGACCCAGTACTTC.

This chain links TRBV5-8 with TRBJ2-1; D is uncertain. The V end was cut by 0 bases, the J end by 2 bases, with 15 bases between. This CDR3 region has 17 residues. CDR1 and CDR2 (germline): SGHTS, YDEGEE. CDR3 DNA sequence: TGTGCCAGCAGCTTGGCGTCCGAGGCCCCCACCTACAATGAGCAGTTCTTC. This codes for CASSLASEAPTYNEQFF.

This chain uses TRBV28 with TRBJ1-5; D gene ambiguous. Trimming removed 5 bases at V and 0 bases at J, with 11 bases between. The length of the CDR3 is 15 residues. CDR1 and CDR2 (germline): MDHEN, SYDVKM. CDR3 in DNA: TGTGCCAGCAGTCCCAAGTGGGATAGCAATCAGCCCCAGCATTTT. This codes for CASSPKWDSNQPQHF.

The count of this clone is one. The chain links TRBV18 to TRBJ2-7; the D gene is possibly TRBD1 (5 bases). Germline V CDR1 and CDR2: KGHSH, LQKENI. Trimming removed 3 bases at V and 0 bases at J, with 15 bases between. CDR3 length equals 16 residues. CDR3 DNA: TGTGCCAGCTCACCTGCAGGGCAGGCCTTCTCCTACGAGCAGTACTTC. It encodes CASSPAGQAFSYEQYF.

The chain recombines TRBV9 with TRBJ1-1; D gene ambiguous. The V and J ends lost 4 bases and 0 bases respectively, with 7 bases between them. The CDR3 is 13 amino acids. CDR1 is SGDLS and CDR2 is YYNGEE in the germline V gene. The DNA of the CDR3 is TGTGCCAGCAGCATAGGAATGAACACTGAAGCTTTCTTT. Translating it yields CASSIGMNTEAFF.

The genes are TRBV6-1 and TRBJ1-2; D possibly corresponds to TRBD1 (6 bases). The V and J ends lost 4 bases and 13 bases respectively, with 25 bases between them. The CDR3 runs 15 residues. Germline values: CDR1 MNHNS, CDR2 SASEGT. CDR3: CASSVNPSDSRGGTF. For the CDR3, the DNA is TGTGCCAGCAGTGTCAATCCCTCCGACAGCAGGGGCGGCACCTTC.

For the CDR3, the DNA is TGTGCCAGCAGTCCCGGGACAGGGAACATTGAGCAGTTCTTC. This sequence encodes CASSPGTGNIEQFF. V is TRBV6-5 and J is TRBJ2-1, with 9 nucleotides matching TRBD1. The V gene end was trimmed by 5 bases and the J gene end by 9 bases; junction bases not matched to a gene: 8. This CDR3 spans 14 amino acids. The germline gives CDR1 MNHEY, CDR2 SVGAGI.

The V gene is TRBV7-9, the J gene TRBJ2-1, with TRBD1 matching 8 bases. The CDR3 sequence is 14 residues long. The junction had 5 bases not matched to a gene; V was cut back by 2 bases and J by 8 bases. Germline V gives CDR1 SEHNR, CDR2 FQNEAQ (reference sequence). The DNA of the CDR3 is TGTGCCAGCAGCTTAACGTCCAGGGGGCATGAGCAGTTCTTC. Translated, it gives CASSLTSRGHEQFF.

The rearrangement joins TRBV5-6 to TRBJ2-5, with TRBD2 as a possible D gene (6 bases). The V and J ends lost 1 base and 5 bases respectively, with 9 bases between them. Germline V gives CDR1 SGHDT, CDR2 YYEEEE. The CDR3 totals 13 residues. CDR3 nucleotide sequence: TGTGCCAGCAGCTTGCGGGGGTTGGAGACCCAGTACTTC. It translates to CASSLRGLETQYF.

The gene calls are TRBV9 and TRBJ2-1, with D possibly matching TRBD2 (5 bases). The V gene's germline CDR1 is SGDLS and CDR2 YYNGEE. The CDR3 is 17 residues long. The ends were cut back, 0 bases at V and 3 bases at J, with 16 bases in the middle. The CDR3 sequence is CASSVGWRAGNYNEQFF. As DNA, the CDR3 is TGTGCCAGCAGCGTAGGATGGCGGGCAGGTAACTACAATGAGCAGTTCTTC.

This chain joins TRBV28 and TRBJ1-1, with 9 bases aligning to TRBD1. The CDR3 spans 13 residues. Looked up from germline, CDR1 is MDHEN and CDR2 is SYDVKM. The V gene end was trimmed by 6 bases and the J gene end by 11 bases; junction bases not matched to a gene: 10. Written as DNA, the CDR3 is TGTGCCAGCAGCCAAGGGACAGGGAGGGAGGCTTTCTTT. It specifies CASSQGTGREAFF.

A note on this clone: The same CDR3 is also encoded by other DNA sequences in this sample. The chain employs TRBV6-5 and TRBJ2-5; 7 bases are a match to TRBD1. The CDR3 loop spans 13 amino acids. Germline lookup yields CDR1 MNHEY and CDR2 SVGAGI. The J segment lost 3 bases and the V segment lost 3 bases, leaving 1 base of the junction unmatched. CDR3 loop: CASSYDREETQYF. The CDR3 DNA follows: TGTGCCAGCAGTTATGACAGGGAAGAGACCCAGTACTTC.